The T cell receptor (beta chain) under discussion was sequenced for a study of blood T cell repertoires in COVID-19. Study as a whole: From the United States, Italy and Spain came samples of acute and convalescent COVID-19. In each case, the material was cDNA or gDNA derived from T cells, B-cell-depleted T cells, or PBMCs.

The authors' processing: Amplification of reference gene primers provided the estimated nucleated cell counts. Measured with immunoSEQ multiplex PCR; TCRdb has only the in-frame clones, and not every one. V and J calls and clone size follow that table, whereas D and trimming were derived from the DNA. The sample holds 75,000 or so clones; 80% are singletons and the top ten take around 5.3%. This sequence was found in a man in his 60s with active or convalescent COVID-19. The sequenced sample consisted of peripheral blood.

The CDR3 nucleotides are TGTGCCAGCAGCCAAGAACAATTGGGGAGGGGATCACCCCTCCACTTT. As protein: CASSQEQLGRGSPLHF. The chain is built from TRBV14 and TRBJ1-6, with TRBD1 as a possible D gene (5 bases). CDR1 SGHDN and CDR2 FVKESK come from the germline V gene. The CDR3 extends over 16 amino acids. Trimming pared 0 bases from V and 10 bases from J, leaving 16 bases between.